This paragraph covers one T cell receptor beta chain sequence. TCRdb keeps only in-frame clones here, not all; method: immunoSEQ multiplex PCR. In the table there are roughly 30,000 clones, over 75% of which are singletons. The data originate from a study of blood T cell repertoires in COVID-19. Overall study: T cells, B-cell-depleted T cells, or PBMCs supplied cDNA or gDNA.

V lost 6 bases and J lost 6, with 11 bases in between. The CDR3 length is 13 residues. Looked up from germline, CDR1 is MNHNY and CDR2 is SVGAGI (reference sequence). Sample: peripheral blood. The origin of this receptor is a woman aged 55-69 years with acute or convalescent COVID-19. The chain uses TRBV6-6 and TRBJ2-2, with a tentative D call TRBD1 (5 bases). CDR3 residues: CASRPNRPGELFF. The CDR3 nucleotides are TGTGCCAGCAGGCCCAACAGGCCCGGGGAGCTGTTTTTT.